A selection of T cell receptor beta chains follows, all from one sample in a study of Ad26.COV2.S vaccination and SARS-CoV-2 variants. Sequenced by immunoSEQ multiplex PCR; TCRdb stores in-frame clones only, minus some. The sample yields under 500,000 clones, about nine tenths seen once. Source: peripheral blood, taken in a trial of Ad26.COV2.S vaccine versus placebo. These receptors all stem from a person aged 18 to 59 who received the Ad26.COV2.S COVID-19 vaccine or a placebo. CDR3s include the opening cysteine and the closing phenylalanine or tryptophan. D genes are given only for firm matches. The size of a clone is reported for some rows only, either as once, few or many, or as a class for expanded clones.

TRBJ1-1 | 16 | NA | NA | TRBV5-6 | CASSLAGRGGGTEAFF | TGTGCCAGCAGCTTGGCCGGGAGGGGAGGGGGCACTGAAGCTTTCTTT
TRBJ2-1 | 18 | TRBD2 | NA | TRBV11-2 | CASSVEGLAGGPFDEQFF | TGTGCCAGCAGCGTCGAGGGACTAGCGGGGGGGCCGTTTGATGAGCAGTTCTTC
TRBJ2-7 | 15 | NA | once | TRBV11-2 | CASSFGTGATYEQYF | TGTGCCAGCAGCTTCGGGACGGGGGCCACCTACGAGCAGTACTTC
TRBJ1-4 | 15 | NA | once | TRBV5-1 | CASSLEAARNEKLFF | TGCGCCAGCAGCTTGGAGGCGGCTAGGAACGAAAAACTGTTTTTT
TRBJ2-6 | 14 | NA | once | TRBV2 | CASRGSSGANVLTF | TGTGCCAGCAGAGGGAGCTCTGGGGCCAACGTCCTGACTTTC
TRBJ2-6 | 14 | NA | NA | TRBV2 | CASSQSPGANVLTF | TGTGCCAGCAGCCAGAGTCCTGGGGCCAACGTCCTGACTTTC
TRBJ1-2 | 15 | NA | NA | TRBV7-9 | CASSLVGRPAYGYTF | TGTGCCAGCAGCTTAGTGGGCCGTCCCGCCTATGGCTACACCTTC
TRBJ2-7 | 14 | TRBD1 | many | TRBV6-1 | CASSEQGAPDEQYF | TGTGCCAGCAGTGAACAGGGGGCGCCGGACGAGCAGTACTTC
TRBJ1-4 | 15 | TRBD1 | NA | TRBV30 | CAWSTNRGLGEKLFF | TGTGCCTGGAGTACCAACAGGGGGCTCGGAGAAAAACTGTTTTTT
TRBJ2-1 | 14 | NA | NA | TRBV5-1 | CASSYGQTYNEQFF | TGCGCCAGCAGCTATGGACAGACCTACAATGAGCAGTTCTTC
TRBJ1-4 | 16 | TRBD1 | NA | TRBV5-1 | CASSFVPGQTNEKLFF | TGCGCCAGCAGCTTCGTTCCGGGACAGACTAATGAAAAACTGTTTTTT
TRBJ1-1 | 14 | NA | NA | TRBV4-3 | CASSQEFIRTEAFF | TGCGCCAGCAGCCAAGAGTTCATCAGAACTGAAGCTTTCTTT
TRBJ2-7 | 11 | NA | NA | TRBV6-2/TRBV6-3 | CASSILGEQYF | TGTGCCAGCAGTATCCTGGGGGAGCAGTACTTC
TRBJ2-3 | 14 | NA | NA | TRBV30 | CAWSHVTSTDTQYF | TGTGCCTGGAGTCATGTCACTAGCACAGATACGCAGTATTTT
TRBJ2-7 | 15 | NA | NA | TRBV5-4 | CASSVEGRPSYEQYF | TGTGCCAGCAGCGTTGAGGGCAGGCCTTCCTACGAGCAGTACTTC
TRBJ2-5 | 17 | TRBD1 | NA | TRBV6-1 | CASSARTTGARRETQYF | TGTGCCAGCAGTGCCCGGACGACAGGGGCGCGGAGAGAGACCCAGTACTTC
TRBJ1-5 | 10 | NA | NA | TRBV6-5 | CASGAQPQHF | TGTGCCAGCGGCGCTCAGCCCCAGCATTTT
TRBJ2-5 | 16 | NA | NA | TRBV23-1 | CASSQSARRGGETQYF | TGCGCCAGCAGTCAATCGGCCCGCAGAGGAGGGGAGACCCAGTACTTC
TRBJ1-5 | 17 | TRBD1 | few | TRBV4-3 | CASSRSRLEQGRQPQHF | TGCGCCAGCAGCCGAAGCCGACTTGAACAGGGGAGGCAGCCCCAGCATTTT
TRBJ1-3 | 16 | TRBD1 | NA | TRBV6-9 | CASSPDRARSGNTIYF | TGTGCCAGCAGTCCCGACAGGGCCCGCTCTGGAAACACCATATATTTT
TRBJ1-1 | 15 | TRBD1 | NA | TRBV6-5 | CASSYGTVMNTEAFF | TGTGCCAGCAGTTATGGGACAGTAATGAACACTGAAGCTTTCTTT
TRBJ2-5 | 14 | NA | once | TRBV9 | CASSALGFRETQYF | TGTGCCAGCAGCGCGTTAGGGTTTCGGGAGACCCAGTACTTC
TRBJ1-5 | 12 | NA | NA | TRBV19 | CASGRFNQPQHF | TGTGCCAGTGGCAGATTCAATCAGCCCCAGCATTTT
TRBJ2-5 | 15 | NA | NA | TRBV7-9 | CASSLAGGLQETQYF | TGTGCCAGCAGCTTAGCGGGGGGGCTCCAAGAGACCCAGTACTTC
TRBJ1-2 | 17 | TRBD1 | NA | TRBV9 | CASSNRDRGRGGYGYTF | TGTGCCAGCAGCAACCGGGACAGGGGCAGAGGTGGCTATGGCTACACCTTC
TRBJ2-7 | 14 | TRBD2 | NA | TRBV7-2 | CASSLQRGGYEQYF | TGTGCCAGCAGCTTACAGCGGGGGGGCTACGAGCAGTACTTC
TRBJ1-5 | 15 | NA | NA | TRBV19 | CASSIGGYSNQPQHF | TGTGCCAGTAGTATAGGGGGGTATAGCAATCAGCCCCAGCATTTT
TRBJ1-3 | 16 | NA | NA | TRBV6-5 | CASSYSKRGSGNTIYF | TGTGCCAGCAGTTACTCCAAACGGGGCTCTGGAAACACCATATATTTT
TRBJ1-1 | 14 | NA | NA | TRBV9 | CASSVIRENTEAFF | TGTGCCAGCAGCGTAATCCGAGAGAACACTGAAGCTTTCTTT
TRBJ1-5 | 12 | NA | NA | TRBV23-1 | CASTHRGRAQHF | TGCGCCAGCACTCACCGAGGGAGGGCCCAGCATTTT
TRBJ1-4 | 18 | NA | NA | TRBV18 | CASSRLPGLTATNEKLFF | TGTGCCAGCTCACGATTGCCAGGGCTAACGGCAACTAATGAAAAACTGTTTTTT
TRBJ1-1 | 14 | NA | NA | TRBV5-1 | CASSLVQGPTEAFF | TGCGCCAGCAGCTTGGTTCAGGGACCCACTGAAGCTTTCTTT
TRBJ1-2 | 15 | TRBD1 | NA | TRBV6-5 | CASSYAGQYFYGYTF | TGTGCCAGCAGTTACGCGGGACAGTACTTCTATGGCTACACCTTC
TRBJ2-5 | 18 | TRBD2 | NA | TRBV4-3 | CASSQDHGAGGTQETQYF | TGCGCCAGCAGCCAAGATCACGGGGCGGGGGGCACCCAAGAGACCCAGTACTTC
TRBJ1-1 | 15 | TRBD1 | NA | TRBV19 | CASSPRGGTSTEAFF | TGTGCCAGTAGTCCCAGGGGGGGGACCAGCACTGAAGCTTTCTTT
TRBJ1-2 | 14 | NA | once | TRBV28 | CASTPGGVNYGYTF | TGTGCCAGCACTCCGGGCGGAGTAAACTATGGCTACACCTTC
TRBJ2-1 | 11 | NA | NA | TRBV2 | CASSPHNEQFF | TGTGCCAGCAGTCCGCACAATGAGCAGTTCTTC